This T cell receptor (beta chain) was sequenced for a study of blood T cells in healthy people across ages. A second PCR, run for about 6 to 11 cycles, used a sample-barcoded 5' primer plus a J-beta primer mix. TCRdb itself ran the 5' RACE reads through MiXCR, one entry per CDR3 protein. Among about a million distinct CDR3 sequences listed, approximately 50% were seen once. Looked up from germline, CDR1 is DFQATT and CDR2 is SNEGSKA (reference sequence). This CDR3 spans 13 amino acids. V gave up 5 bases and J gave up 12 bases; unmatched junction bases: 7. This chain links TRBV20-1 with TRBJ2-1; TRBD2 agrees at 13 bases. The sample comprised blood. The source is a woman between 55 and 75 years old in good health. The CDR3 DNA reads as TGCAGTGCTGCCCATACTAGCGGGAGGGTGCAGTTCTTC. Its protein product is CSAAHTSGRVQFF.